The present T cell receptor beta chain was sequenced within a study of cytomegalovirus exposure and HLA in healthy donors. The study's findings and limits: Under in vitro conditions, a few CMV-associated chains were confirmed as specific for CMV antigens.

On this clone itself: Its target is not known.

TCRdb's copy holds only in-frame clones and misses some; the assay was immunoSEQ multiplex PCR. The sample holds 350,000 or so clones, 86% seen once. Germline-derived CDR1 and CDR2 are MNHNS and SASEGT. The CDR3 contains 11 residues. The junction had 11 bases not matched to a gene; V was cut back by 11 bases and J by 11 bases. The sequenced sample was PBMCs. The chain joins TRBV6-1 to TRBJ1-1; 7 nucleotides align to TRBD1. The clonotype was recovered from a woman younger than 35 in good health and CMV-seronegative. The CDR3, as DNA: TGTGCCTCTATGGGACAGATGAACGCTTTCTTT. It yields the protein CASMGQMNAFF.